The subject of this entry is one T cell receptor (beta chain). The sample originates from a study of blood T cell repertoires in COVID-19. On the study more broadly: The origin of the acute and convalescent COVID-19 samples was the United States, Italy and Spain. The cDNA or gDNA used as material had been derived from T cells, B-cell-depleted T cells, or PBMCs.

The length of the CDR3 is 21 residues. As handled by the study authors: Amplified reference gene primers provided the basis for estimating nucleated cell counts. Produced via immunoSEQ multiplex PCR; TCRdb's table is partial and in-frame only. The V and J calls and clone size are taken from that table; D and trimming were inferred from the DNA. The data show approximately 200,000 clones, with about four fifths seen just once and 8.5% to 12% held by the top ten. The TCR comes from a woman of 80 years or more with acute or convalescent COVID-19. The V call is TRBV21-1, the J call TRBJ2-1; the table calls TRBD2, which could not be checked here. TRBV21-1 is noted as a pseudogene. Sequences were obtained from peripheral blood. CDR3 residues: CASSRDILGTSGKRSYNEQFF. CDR3 sequence (DNA): TGTGCCAGCAGCAGAGACATCCTCGGGACTAGCGGTAAGCGCTCCTACAATGAGCAGTTCTTC.